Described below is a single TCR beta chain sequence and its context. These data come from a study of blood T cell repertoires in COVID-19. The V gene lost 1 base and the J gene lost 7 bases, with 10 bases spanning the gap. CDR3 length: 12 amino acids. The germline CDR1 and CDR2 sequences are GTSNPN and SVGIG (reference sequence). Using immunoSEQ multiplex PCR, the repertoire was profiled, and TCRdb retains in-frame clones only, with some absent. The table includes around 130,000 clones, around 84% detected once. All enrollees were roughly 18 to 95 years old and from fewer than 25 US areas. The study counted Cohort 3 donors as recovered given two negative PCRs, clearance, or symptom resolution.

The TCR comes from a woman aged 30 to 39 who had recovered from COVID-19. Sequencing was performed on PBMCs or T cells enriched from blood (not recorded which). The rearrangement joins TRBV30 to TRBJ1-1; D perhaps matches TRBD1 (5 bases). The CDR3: CAWSDGTYEAFF. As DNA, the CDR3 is TGTGCCTGGAGTGACGGGACTTATGAAGCTTTCTTT. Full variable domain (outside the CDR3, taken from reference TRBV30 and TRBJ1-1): SQTIHQWPATLVQPVGSPLSLECTVEGTSNPNLYWYRQAAGRGLQLLFYSVGIGQISSEVPQNLSASRPQDRQFILSSKKLLLSDSGFYLCAWSDGTYEAFFGQGTRLTVV.